This TCR beta chain was recorded in a study of blood T cell repertoires in COVID-19. The table lists this clone with a few counts. Participants came from about two dozen US areas, aged about 18 to 95 years. Germline lookup yields CDR1 MNHEY and CDR2 SVGEGT. The CDR3 loop spans 17 amino acids. V lost 0 bases to trimming and J lost 4 bases, with 16 bases between them. As processed by the authors: Amplified reference gene primers provided the basis for estimating nucleated cell counts. The method was immunoSEQ multiplex PCR; TCRdb's version includes in-frame clones alone and lacks a portion of them. That table furnishes V, J and clone size, whereas the DNA furnished D and trimming. The top ten clones hold 0.65% to 0.9% of a sample with some 460,000 clones, about nine tenths of them seen once.

The source material was PBMCs or T cells enriched from blood (not recorded which). This chain links TRBV6-2 or TRBV6-3 with TRBJ2-1; D perhaps matches TRBD2 (7 bases). This sequence was found in a woman between 18 and 29 years old who had recovered from COVID-19. The CDR3 DNA reads TGTGCCAGCAGTTACTCTCCTCCGGGGGGCATTTACAATGAGCAGTTCTTC. Residues: CASSYSPPGGIYNEQFF.